The next 12 T cell receptor beta chains were all read from a single sample in a study of T cells in Graves' hyperthyroidism and ophthalmopathy. TCR beta CDR3 regions were amplified from RNA transcripts. Primed by the HTBI set, a first-round RT-PCR was run on the TCR CDR3. TCRdb passed the multiplex PCR reads through MiXCR, listing each CDR3 protein once. The sample includes approximately 430,000 distinct CDR3 sequences, roughly 14% of them seen just once. The material sequenced was blood. These receptors all stem from a young man with Graves' ophthalmopathy.

This clonotype was seen a single time. CDR3: CASSGLAGRTQYF. The CDR3 DNA reads as TGTGCCAGCAGTGGACTAGCGGGGAGGACCCAGTACTTC. The genes are TRBV11-3 and TRBJ2-5, with 12 bases fitting TRBD2. The junction had 3 bases not matched to a gene; V was cut back by 6 bases and J by 7 bases. Germline V gene sequence: CDR1 SGHNT, CDR2 YENEEA. The CDR3 is 13 amino acids.

The chain is built from TRBV19 and TRBJ1-1; D is perhaps TRBD1 (5 bases). Deletions cut 6 bases from V and 0 bases from J, with 8 bases between. CDR3 length equals 13 residues. Germline-derived CDR1 and CDR2 are LNHDA and SQIVND (reference sequence). CDR3 DNA: TGTGCCAGTAGGAGAGGGGTGAACACTGAAGCTTTCTTT. Protein: CASRRGVNTEAFF.

This clonotype showed up just a few times. This chain connects TRBV7-6 to TRBJ2-2; maybe TRBD2 (5 bases). The CDR3 is 16 residues long. CDR1 is SGHVS and CDR2 is FNYEAQ in the germline V gene. The V gene lost 4 bases and the J gene lost 6 bases, with 18 bases spanning the gap. CDR3 DNA: TGTGCCAGCAGCTCCTTGGGCCAGCGGTCTTCCGGGGAGCTGTTTTTT. It codes for CASSSLGQRSSGELFF.

This clonotype showed up just a few times. This chain uses TRBV3-1 with TRBJ2-1; a weak D match, TRBD2 (6 bases). This CDR3 region has 20 residues. Deletions cut 4 bases from V and 4 bases from J, with 29 bases between. Germline CDR1 LGHDT, CDR2 YNNKEL (reference sequence). CDR3 region: CASSRDRLLGGRVGYNEQFF. As DNA, the CDR3 is TGTGCCAGCAGCCGAGACCGTTTGTTGGGGGGACGTGTTGGGTACAATGAGCAGTTCTTC.

This clonotype was counted ten times or more. The chain has TRBV6-1 and TRBJ2-6; the match to TRBD1 covers 10 bases. The germline V gene encodes CDR1 MNHNS and CDR2 SASEGT. There are 17 residues in the CDR3. The V gene end was trimmed by 5 bases and the J gene end by 3 bases; junction bases not matched to a gene: 7. The CDR3 nucleotides are TGTGCCAGCAGTTCCGGGACAGGGGTCCTTGGGGCCAACGTCCTGACTTTC. Translation gives CASSSGTGVLGANVLTF.

J is TRBJ2-1 and V is TRBV9; 16 bases align to TRBD2. Germline V gene data show CDR1 as SGDLS and CDR2 as YYNGEE. There are 16 residues in the CDR3. J was trimmed by 8 bases and V by 3 bases; bases with no gene match: 5. The CDR3 nucleotides read TGTGCCAGCAGCGCGGGACTAGCGGGAGGGCTTGATGAGCAGTTCTTC. Encoded protein: CASSAGLAGGLDEQFF. Supplemented by reference TRBV9 and TRBJ2-1, the full variable domain reads DSGVTQTPKHLITATGQRVTLRCSPRSGDLSVYWYQQSLDQGLQFLIQYYNGEERAKGNILERFSAQQFPDLHSELNLSSLELGDSALYFCASSAGLAGGLDEQFFGPGTRLTVL.

This clonotype was observed many times. V and J are TRBV18 and TRBJ1-5, with unresolved D. Germline CDR1 is KGHSH and CDR2 is LQKENI. V was clipped by 3 bases and J by 3 bases, with 6 bases between them. CDR3 length equals 13 residues. CDR3 bases: TGTGCCAGCTCACCCGGGGACAATCAGCCCCAGCATTTT. Translated, it gives CASSPGDNQPQHF.

In this sample, this clonotype turned up a few times. The chain combines TRBV15 with TRBJ1-2, with 7 bases lining up with TRBD1. Germline CDR1 reads LNHNV; CDR2 reads YYDKDF (reference sequence). J gave up 4 bases and V 7 bases, and 9 bases lay outside the gene matches. This CDR3 contains 14 residues. CDR3 loop: CATNLDRRLYGYTF. CDR3 nucleotides: TGTGCCACCAACCTGGACAGGCGGCTCTATGGCTACACCTTC.

This clonotype was detected ten times or more. The chain is built from TRBV6-1 and TRBJ1-5; 8 nucleotides match TRBD1. The CDR3 runs 15 residues. Losses at the gene ends were 4 bases for V and 2 bases for J; bases not matched to a gene: 4. CDR1 is MNHNS, CDR2 SASEGT, per germline. CDR3 amino acids: CASSVQGGGNQPQHF. In DNA, the CDR3 is TGTGCCAGCAGTGTACAGGGGGGTGGCAATCAGCCCCAGCATTTT.

This clonotype has just a few counts. This rearrangement joins TRBV18 to TRBJ2-5, with a possible D match to TRBD2 (6 bases). Deletions cut 5 bases from V and 9 bases from J, with 28 bases between. The CDR3 is 17 amino acids. From germline, CDR1 is KGHSH and CDR2 LQKENI. CDR3 nucleotides: TGTGCCAGCTCATTGAACGGGGCGACTCCCTCCCCGGGGGCCCAGTACTTC. Its protein is CASSLNGATPSPGAQYF.

The table lists this clonotype with many counts. This chain uses TRBV6-2 or TRBV6-3 with TRBJ2-1; weak D call: TRBD2 (8 bases). The CDR3 has 16 residues. V dropped 7 bases and J dropped 2 bases, with 18 bases sitting between them. From germline, CDR1 is MNHEY and CDR2 SVGEGT. The CDR3 sequence is CASTGQREIPYNEQFF. The CDR3 bases are TGTGCCAGCACGGGACAGCGGGAGATTCCCTACAATGAGCAGTTCTTC.

This clonotype was seen ten or more times. J is TRBJ2-1 and V is TRBV11-3, with 11 nucleotides matching TRBD2. J gave up 9 bases and V 0 bases, and 7 bases lay outside the gene matches. The germline CDR1 and CDR2 sequences are SGHNT and YENEEA. The CDR3 length is 16 residues. CDR3 nucleotides: TGTGCCAGCAGCTTAGATCGTAGCGGGGGGGAGGGTGAGCAGTTCTTC. It is translated as CASSLDRSGGEGEQFF.